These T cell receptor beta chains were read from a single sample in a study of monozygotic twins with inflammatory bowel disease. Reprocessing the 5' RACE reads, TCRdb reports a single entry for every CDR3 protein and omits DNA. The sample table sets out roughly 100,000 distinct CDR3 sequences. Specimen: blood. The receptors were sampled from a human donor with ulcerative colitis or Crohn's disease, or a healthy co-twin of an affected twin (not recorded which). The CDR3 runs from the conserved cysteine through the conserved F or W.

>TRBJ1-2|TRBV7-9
CASSFDRAADYGYTF
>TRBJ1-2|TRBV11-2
CASSLWTVNYGYTF
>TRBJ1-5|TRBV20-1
CSATRGGGNQPQHF
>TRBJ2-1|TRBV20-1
CSARDLGNEQFF
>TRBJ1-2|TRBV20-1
CSARVPPGYGYTF
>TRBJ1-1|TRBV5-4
CASSPDSLMNTEAFF
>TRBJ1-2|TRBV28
CASSPSSLGGYTF
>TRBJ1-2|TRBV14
CASSQARPGSGYGYTF
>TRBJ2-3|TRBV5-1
CASRDTSTVTDTQYF
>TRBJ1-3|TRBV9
CASSRQALSGNTIYF